This record looks at one T cell receptor (beta chain) sequence and its context. Its target is not known. These data are taken from a study of T cells after yellow fever vaccination. General study results and limits: Peaking faster, on day 5 versus 15, the secondary response was nonetheless weaker. Reappearance after the booster was seen for most primary-vaccination clones, at 95% to 96% CD4 and 70% to 90% CD8. Among all clonotypes, a small share was observed in both CD4 and CD8 compartments.

In making TCR cDNA, 5'RACE template switching added a universal primer site and UMIs to it. TCRdb analysed the 5' RACE reads with MiXCR anew, one entry per CDR3 protein. The repertoire holds hundreds of thousands of distinct CDR3 sequences, with about 12% as singletons. After removal of 6 bases from V and 5 bases from J, the junction contained 7 bases not matched to a gene. This CDR3 contains 14 residues. The sequence was obtained from a man aged 30 to 39 who received the YFV17D yellow fever vaccine. The sample here was PBMCs, taken on the day of the yellow fever booster vaccination. V and J are TRBV12-3 or TRBV12-4 and TRBJ1-2, with TRBD1 matching 9 bases. CDR3 DNA: TGTGCCAGCAGGCCCGGGACAGGGAATTATGGCTACACCTTC. It translates to CASRPGTGNYGYTF.